This T cell receptor (beta chain) originates from a study of response to subunit inactivated influenza vaccine. Regarding the study as a whole: Each seasonal influenza vaccination recruits few new T cells, the authors suggested.

There are 15 residues in the CDR3. Germline V gene lookup returns CDR1 SGDLS and CDR2 YYNGEE. J lost 4 bases, V lost 4 bases, and 8 bases had no gene match. This clonotype was counted many times. As yet, its antigen is unknown. One entry per CDR3 protein, called by TCRdb with MiXCR from the RT-PCR reads. The profile shows roughly 460,000 distinct CDR3 sequences, 10% to 11% of them singletons. J is TRBJ2-1 and V is TRBV9; 7 nucleotides line up with TRBD1. This specimen was PBMCs from blood, taken 40 to 50 days after vaccination. The clonotype was recovered from a man between 45 and 60 years old who received an inactivated influenza vaccine. DNA for the CDR3: TGTGCCAGCAGCACCAGACAGGGATCTTACAATGAGCAGTTCTTC. This encodes CASSTRQGSYNEQFF.